This is a list of T cell receptor beta chains from one sample in a study of circulating CD8 cells and anti-PD-1 response in melanoma. TCRdb itself ran the reads through MiXCR, one entry per CDR3 protein. The sample has approximately 440 distinct CDR3 sequences; approximately 10% are singletons. The sample in question was CD8+ T cells from PBMCs, obtained at baseline or after one month of anti-PD-1 therapy (not recorded which). These receptor sequences come from a human donor with melanoma. CDR3s include the opening cysteine and the closing phenylalanine or tryptophan. The order of the fields is V gene, D gene, J gene, clone size, CDR3 DNA, CDR3 protein. D genes are given only for firm matches. The size field is filled for only some rows; it gives once, few, many or a size class.

V: TRBV27
D: -
J: TRBJ2-1
size: large
DNA: TGTGCCAGTTCCGGACCAAACAAAGAGTACAATGAGCAGTTCTTC
CDR3: CASSGPNKEYNEQFF

V: TRBV19
D: -
J: TRBJ2-2
size: large
DNA: TGTGCCAGTATTGTGACCGGGACCTCCGGGGAGCTGTTTTTT
CDR3: CASIVTGTSGELFF

V: TRBV7-3
D: TRBD2
J: TRBJ2-1
size: medium-sized
DNA: TGTGCCAGCAGCTTAGACAGCGGGGACGAGCAGTTCTTC
CDR3: CASSLDSGDEQFF

V: TRBV27
D: -
J: TRBJ2-5
size: large
DNA: TGTGCCAGCAGTTTATCGAACGCGGCCCAAGAGACCCAGTACTTC
CDR3: CASSLSNAAQETQYF

V: TRBV2
D: -
J: TRBJ2-7
size: medium-sized
DNA: TGTGCCAGCAGTTCTGGGGAGGCCTACGAGCAGTACTTC
CDR3: CASSSGEAYEQYF

V: TRBV19
D: -
J: TRBJ1-5
size: medium-sized
DNA: TGTGCCAGTAGTCTCCAGATTAATCAGCCCCAGCATTTT
CDR3: CASSLQINQPQHF

V: TRBV20-1
D: TRBD2
J: TRBJ2-1
size: large
DNA: TGCAGTGCTAGAGAGCCACTAGCGGGAGGCTCCTACAATGAGCAGTTCTTC
CDR3: CSAREPLAGGSYNEQFF

V: TRBV2
D: TRBD1
J: TRBJ1-2
size: large
DNA: TGTGCCAGCAGTGACCCGGAGACAGGGCGGAATGGCTACACCTTC
CDR3: CASSDPETGRNGYTF

V: TRBV11-2
D: -
J: TRBJ1-6
size: medium-sized
DNA: TGTGCCAGCAGCTTAGATAAGGGAGCCCCCCGCCACTTT
CDR3: CASSLDKGAPRHF

V: TRBV29-1
D: TRBD1
J: TRBJ1-1
size: -
DNA: TGCAGCGTTGCAGGGGGCAAGAACACTGAAGCTTTCTTT
CDR3: CSVAGGKNTEAFF

V: TRBV2
D: -
J: TRBJ1-5
size: medium-sized
DNA: TGTGCCAGCAGTGAATCAGGGGACCTTAGCAATCAGCCCCAGCATTTT
CDR3: CASSESGDLSNQPQHF

V: TRBV24-1
D: TRBD2
J: TRBJ2-5
size: -
DNA: TGTGCCACCAGGCCTAGCGGGGGAGAAGAGACCCAGTACTTC
CDR3: CATRPSGGEETQYF

V: TRBV25-1
D: -
J: TRBJ2-5
size: medium-sized
DNA: TGTGCCAGCGGCATGTTGGAGACCCAGTACTTC
CDR3: CASGMLETQYF

V: TRBV2
D: -
J: TRBJ2-1
size: -
DNA: TGTGCCAGCAGTGCCCGGGACCCATACAATGAGCAGTCCTTC
CDR3: CASSARDPYNEQSF

V: TRBV7-3
D: -
J: TRBJ2-5
size: -
DNA: TGTGCCAGCAGCCCCGGGCAGGGCGGGGAGGCCCAGTACTTC
CDR3: CASSPGQGGEAQYF

V: TRBV27
D: -
J: TRBJ1-2
size: large
DNA: TGTGCCAGCAGTCTTAGCACAGGGTATGGCTACACCTTC
CDR3: CASSLSTGYGYTF

V: TRBV29-1
D: TRBD1
J: TRBJ2-2
size: medium-sized
DNA: TGCAGCGTTGAAGAAGGGACAGAGAACACCGGGGAGCTGTTTTTT
CDR3: CSVEEGTENTGELFF

V: TRBV29-1
D: -
J: TRBJ2-5
size: few
DNA: TGCAGCGTCGACGGTTTGGGGGAGCGAGAGACCCAGTACTTC
CDR3: CSVDGLGERETQYF

V: TRBV6-6
D: -
J: TRBJ1-6
size: large
DNA: TGTGCCACCGACCTCTCCGGACAGTATAATTCACCCCTCCACTTT
CDR3: CATDLSGQYNSPLHF

V: TRBV5-1
D: -
J: TRBJ2-1
size: -
DNA: TGCGCCAGCAGCGCGTGGGACTCCGGCTACAATGAGCAGTTCTTC
CDR3: CASSAWDSGYNEQFF

V: TRBV29-1
D: TRBD1
J: TRBJ1-2
size: medium-sized
DNA: TGCAGCGGCTCGGGACAGGGGGTGAATGGCTACACCTTC
CDR3: CSGSGQGVNGYTF

V: TRBV5-5
D: -
J: TRBJ2-2
size: medium-sized
DNA: TGTGCCAGCACCTGGGCCGGTACGAACACCGGGGAGCTGTTTTTT
CDR3: CASTWAGTNTGELFF

V: TRBV2
D: -
J: TRBJ2-7
size: medium-sized
DNA: TGTGCCAGCAAGTGGAGGTCCTACGAGCAGTACTTC
CDR3: CASKWRSYEQYF

V: TRBV23-1
D: TRBD1
J: TRBJ2-2
size: medium-sized
DNA: TGCGCCAGCAGTCATCTGGACAGGGGCGTGAACACCGGGGAGCTGTTTTTT
CDR3: CASSHLDRGVNTGELFF

V: TRBV6-5
D: -
J: TRBJ2-1
size: medium-sized
DNA: TGTGCCAGCAGTCTCCAGGGGCTAGGTGAGCAGTTCTTC
CDR3: CASSLQGLGEQFF

V: TRBV24-1
D: TRBD2
J: TRBJ2-5
size: medium-sized
DNA: TGTGCCACCAGTGAGCGGACTAGCGGAGTTGAGACCCAGTACTTC
CDR3: CATSERTSGVETQYF

V: TRBV19
D: -
J: TRBJ2-1
size: medium-sized
DNA: TGTGCCACCGGGGCCCTTACATACAATGAGCAGTTCTTC
CDR3: CATGALTYNEQFF

V: TRBV6-1
D: -
J: TRBJ2-1
size: large
DNA: TGTGCCAGCAGTGATCCCGGCAATGAGCAGTTCTTC
CDR3: CASSDPGNEQFF

V: TRBV27
D: -
J: TRBJ2-1
size: medium-sized
DNA: TGTGCCAGCAGTTTATCGGGACACTACAATGAGCAGTTCTTC
CDR3: CASSLSGHYNEQFF

V: TRBV27
D: TRBD1
J: TRBJ1-2
size: medium-sized
DNA: TGTGCCAGCAGTTTAACAGGGGCCTATGGCTACACCTTC
CDR3: CASSLTGAYGYTF

V: TRBV27
D: -
J: TRBJ1-3
size: medium-sized
DNA: TGTGCCAGCAGTTTGAACTCTGGAAACACCATATATTTT
CDR3: CASSLNSGNTIYF

V: TRBV7-8
D: -
J: TRBJ2-1
size: medium-sized
DNA: TGTGCCAGCCGAACAGGGAGCTCCTACAATGAGCAGTTCTTC
CDR3: CASRTGSSYNEQFF

V: TRBV4-3
D: -
J: TRBJ2-5
size: large
DNA: TGCGCCAACGACCGGTTCGTTGGAGAGACCCAGTACTTC
CDR3: CANDRFVGETQYF

V: TRBV29-1
D: TRBD2
J: TRBJ2-1
size: medium-sized
DNA: TGCAGCGTTTACACTAGCGGGGGAAACAATGAGCAGTTCTTC
CDR3: CSVYTSGGNNEQFF

V: TRBV4-2
D: -
J: TRBJ1-2
size: medium-sized
DNA: TGTGCCAGCAGCCGCGAAGACACAGACATCTATGGCTACACCTTC
CDR3: CASSREDTDIYGYTF

V: TRBV28
D: TRBD1
J: TRBJ2-3
size: -
DNA: TGTGCCAGCAGTTTTGTTCCCGCCCGGGACAGTGCGTTTGCTACGCAGTATTTT
CDR3: CASSFVPARDSAFATQYF

V: TRBV19
D: TRBD2
J: TRBJ2-1
size: large
DNA: TGTGCCAGTGCTAGCGGAGAAGGAAATGAGCAGTTCTTC
CDR3: CASASGEGNEQFF

V: TRBV20-1
D: -
J: TRBJ1-2
size: medium-sized
DNA: TGCAGTGCTAGAGAAAATGGGTTTTTCGGCTATGGCTACACCTTC
CDR3: CSARENGFFGYGYTF

V: TRBV5-5
D: TRBD2
J: TRBJ2-2
size: large
DNA: TGTGCCAGCAGCTCTAGACTAGCCCCGGACACCGGGGAGCTGTTTTTT
CDR3: CASSSRLAPDTGELFF

V: TRBV12-3/TRBV12-4
D: TRBD1
J: TRBJ1-1
size: medium-sized
DNA: TGTGCCAGCAGTTTGGGGGACAGGGAGATTACTGAAGCTTTCTTT
CDR3: CASSLGDREITEAFF

V: TRBV11-2
D: -
J: TRBJ1-1
size: large
DNA: TGTGCCAGCAGCTTCGGCGAGGGCACTGAAGCTTTCTTT
CDR3: CASSFGEGTEAFF

V: TRBV6-6
D: TRBD1
J: TRBJ1-4
size: large
DNA: TGTGCCAGCAGTTACTCGAGACAGGGGAGTGAAAAACTGTTTTTT
CDR3: CASSYSRQGSEKLFF

V: TRBV9
D: -
J: TRBJ1-2
size: large
DNA: TGTGCCAGCAGCGTAGGGGGTTATGGCTACACCTTC
CDR3: CASSVGGYGYTF

V: TRBV7-3
D: TRBD1
J: TRBJ2-5
size: large
DNA: TGTGCCAGCAGCCCCGGACAGGGCGGGGAGACCCAGTACTTC
CDR3: CASSPGQGGETQYF

V: TRBV20-1
D: -
J: TRBJ2-1
size: -
DNA: TGCAGTGCTACCCTAGCTTTGAGCTCCTACAATGAGCAGTTCTTC
CDR3: CSATLALSSYNEQFF

V: TRBV19
D: -
J: TRBJ1-5
size: medium-sized
DNA: TGTGCCAGTAGTATTTTTGGCGGCTCGGGGCAGCCCCAGCATTTT
CDR3: CASSIFGGSGQPQHF

V: TRBV28
D: -
J: TRBJ2-2
size: medium-sized
DNA: TGTGCCGGCCACACCGGGGAGCTGTTTTTT
CDR3: CAGHTGELFF

V: TRBV9
D: -
J: TRBJ2-3
size: medium-sized
DNA: TGTGCCAGCAGCCCCGCGCAAAGCACCAGCACAGATACGCAGTATTTT
CDR3: CASSPAQSTSTDTQYF

V: TRBV30
D: -
J: TRBJ2-1
size: medium-sized
DNA: TGTGCCTGGAGGGTTCGGACAGCCCCCTCCAATGAGCAGTTCTTC
CDR3: CAWRVRTAPSNEQFF

V: TRBV3-1
D: TRBD2
J: TRBJ2-1
size: large
DNA: TGTGCCAGCAGCCCGGGACTAGCGGGATTTGAGCAGTTCTTC
CDR3: CASSPGLAGFEQFF

V: TRBV28
D: TRBD1
J: TRBJ2-3
size: few
DNA: TGTGCCAGCAGTTTGGGGCAGGGGGCCCCCATCACAGATACGCAGTATTTT
CDR3: CASSLGQGAPITDTQYF

V: TRBV4-3
D: TRBD1
J: TRBJ1-6
size: medium-sized
DNA: TGCGCCAGCAGCCAACGGACAGGGGGAGATTCACCCCTCCACTTT
CDR3: CASSQRTGGDSPLHF

V: TRBV6-6
D: -
J: TRBJ1-4
size: large
DNA: TGTGCCAGCAGTTACTCGAGCGCGACGTTTGCAACTAATGAAAAACTGTTTTTT
CDR3: CASSYSSATFATNEKLFF